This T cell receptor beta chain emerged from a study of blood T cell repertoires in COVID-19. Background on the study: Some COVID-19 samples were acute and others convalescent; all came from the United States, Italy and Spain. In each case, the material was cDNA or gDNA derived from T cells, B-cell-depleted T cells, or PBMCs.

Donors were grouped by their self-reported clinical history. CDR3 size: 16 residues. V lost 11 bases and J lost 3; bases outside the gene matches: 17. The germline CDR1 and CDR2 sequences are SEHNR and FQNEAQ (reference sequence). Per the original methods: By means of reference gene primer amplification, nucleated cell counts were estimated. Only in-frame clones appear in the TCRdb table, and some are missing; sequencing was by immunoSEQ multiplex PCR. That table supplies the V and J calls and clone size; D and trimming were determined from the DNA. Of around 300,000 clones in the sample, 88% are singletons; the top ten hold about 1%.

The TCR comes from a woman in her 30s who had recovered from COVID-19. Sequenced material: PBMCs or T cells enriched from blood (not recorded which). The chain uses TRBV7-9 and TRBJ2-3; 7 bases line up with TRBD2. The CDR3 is CAHTPVSGGLTDTQYF. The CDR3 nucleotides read TGTGCCCATACTCCGGTTTCGGGGGGATTGACAGATACGCAGTATTTT.